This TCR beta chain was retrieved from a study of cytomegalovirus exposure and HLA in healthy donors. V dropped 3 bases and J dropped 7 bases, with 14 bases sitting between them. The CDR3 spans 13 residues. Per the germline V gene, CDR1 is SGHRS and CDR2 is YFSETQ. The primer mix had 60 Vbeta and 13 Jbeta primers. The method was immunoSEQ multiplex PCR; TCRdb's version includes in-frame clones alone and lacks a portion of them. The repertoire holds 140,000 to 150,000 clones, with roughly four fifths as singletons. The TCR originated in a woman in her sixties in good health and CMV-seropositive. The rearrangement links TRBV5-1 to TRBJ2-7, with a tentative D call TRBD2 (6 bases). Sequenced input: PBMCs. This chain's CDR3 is CASSSGDSREQYF. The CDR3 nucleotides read TGCGCCAGCAGCTCGGGGGACTCGAGGGAGCAGTACTTC.